This T cell receptor beta chain was observed in a study of CD8 T cells in Susac syndrome. An amount of RNA that ranged from roughly 0.45 to 1 ug was reverse transcribed with random hexamers. An immunoSEQ multiplex PCR generated amplified TCR beta CDR3 products spanning 54 Vbeta and 13 Jbeta. TCRdb itself ran the immunoSEQ multiplex PCR reads through MiXCR, one entry per CDR3 protein. Of 130,000 or so distinct CDR3 sequences listed, 75% to 90% are singletons. The sequenced target, TCR beta, came from blood CD8+ and CD4+ T cells. TEMRA cells were FACS-enriched, with CD8+ and CD4+ T cells isolated negatively. The CDR3 extends over 17 amino acids. V gave up 2 bases and J gave up 2 bases, with 18 bases separating them. The germline gives CDR1 ENHRY, CDR2 SYGVKD.

The origin of this receptor is a human donor with multiple sclerosis. The rearrangement joins TRBV10-3 to TRBJ2-5, with D perhaps TRBD1 (6 bases). Sequencing used CD8+ T cells from PBMCs. The CDR3 loop reads CAISENPVRGLQETQYF. In DNA form, the CDR3 reads TGTGCCATCAGTGAGAATCCCGTCAGGGGCTTGCAAGAGACCCAGTACTTC.